One sample yielded the 18 T cell receptor beta chains listed below, sequenced in a study of human T cells and chemical hapten exposure. TCRdb used MiXCR to reprocess the RACE reads, holding one entry per CDR3 protein. This table has tens of thousands of distinct CDR3 sequences, more than 9% appearing once. Time point specified: pre-sensitization, week 0. The treatment: therapeutic diphenylcyclopropenone sensitization with weekly scalp DPC. The starting material was whole blood, obtained in connection with sensitization to the hapten diphenylcyclopropenone (DPC). All receptors come from a man aged 30-40 years with alopecia areata. Some clones in this sample may be carry-over from other donors' samples.

In this sample, this clonotype turned up many times. The chain combines TRBV6-2 or TRBV6-3 with TRBJ2-7; D is undetermined. This CDR3 has 12 amino acids. The germline V and J ends were trimmed by 5 bases and 3 bases, with 8 bases remaining between them. The germline gives CDR1 MNHEY, CDR2 SVGEGT. CDR3 coding DNA: TGTGCCAGCAGTCAATCCCACTACGAGCAGTACGTC. It translates to CASSQSHYEQYV.

This chain uses TRBV7-9 with TRBJ1-5; no definite D call. From germline, CDR1 is SEHNR and CDR2 FQNEAQ (reference sequence). V lost 5 bases and J lost 7, with 9 bases in between. CDR3 length: 12 amino acids. CDR3 nucleotides: TGTGCCAGCAGCACCTTTGGGCAGCCCCAGCATTTT. Translation: CASSTFGQPQHF.

The gene calls are TRBV5-1 and TRBJ2-3; D uncertain. The length of the CDR3 is 14 residues. Germline CDR1 is SGHRS and CDR2 is YFSETQ. The V end lost 0 bases, the J end lost 2 bases, and 7 bases lay between the germline ends. CDR3 protein: CASSLGQLTDTQYF. CDR3 sequence (DNA): TGCGCCAGCAGCTTGGGGCAGCTCACAGATACGCAGTATTTT.

This clonotype was seen more than once but under ten times. The chain has TRBV20-1 and TRBJ1-1; D gene unclear. Germline CDR1 and CDR2: DFQATT and SNEGSKA (reference sequence). V shed 3 bases and J shed 2 bases, with 13 bases lying between them. CDR3 length: 14 residues. The CDR3 DNA reads as TGCAGTGCTAGGTTCGGAGGTATCAACACTGAAGCTTTCTTT. Translated, it gives CSARFGGINTEAFF.

This chain uses TRBV11-2 with TRBJ1-1, with D unresolved. V lost 5 bases to trimming and J lost 0 bases, with 4 bases between them. Germline V CDR1 and CDR2: SGHAT, FQNNGV. The CDR3 covers 12 residues. In DNA form, the CDR3 reads TGTGCCAGCAGCGGGATGAACACTGAAGCTTTCTTT. Translating it yields CASSGMNTEAFF.

This clonotype was seen at least ten times. The chain carries TRBV7-7 and TRBJ2-5; TRBD2 aligns across 7 bases. Trimming cost V 10 bases and J 1 base; bases outside gene matches: 15. CDR3 length equals 16 residues. Per the germline V gene, CDR1 is SSHAT and CDR2 is FNYEAQ (reference sequence). The CDR3 sequence: CATGSLSGGAQETQYF. For the CDR3, the DNA is TGTGCCACCGGCTCGTTGTCGGGAGGCGCCCAAGAGACCCAGTACTTC.

V is TRBV19 and J is TRBJ2-1; D might be TRBD1 (6 bases). Trimming shortened V by 0 bases and J by 2 bases, and 11 bases separated the two germline ends. The germline V gene has CDR1 LNHDA and CDR2 SQIVND (reference sequence). The CDR3 sequence is 16 residues long. The CDR3 region is CASSIDSRGAYNEQFF. Here the CDR3 DNA reads TGTGCCAGTAGTATAGATAGCAGGGGCGCCTACAATGAGCAGTTCTTC.

This clonotype was seen at least ten times. V and J are TRBV7-9 and TRBJ2-3; D is uncertain. CDR1 and CDR2 from the germline V gene are SEHNR and FQNEAQ (reference sequence). This CDR3 has 15 amino acids. Deletions cut 5 bases from V and 0 bases from J, with 12 bases between. The CDR3: CASSLGSDSTDTQYF. The CDR3, as DNA: TGTGCCAGCAGCCTCGGCTCTGATAGCACAGATACGCAGTATTTT.

In this sample, this clonotype turned up many times. This rearrangement joins TRBV4-2 to TRBJ2-7; D unclear. This CDR3 has 13 residues. Trimming left V 1 base short and J 6 bases short, with 10 bases between. Germline loops: CDR1 LGHNA, CDR2 YNFKEQ. CDR3 coding DNA: TGTGCCAGCAGCCAAGCATCCGGTTTCGAGCAGTACGTC. Translated: CASSQASGFEQYV.

The chain joins TRBV9 to TRBJ2-5; TRBD1 matches at 7 bases. The germline gives CDR1 SGDLS, CDR2 YYNGEE. The CDR3 loop spans 14 amino acids. V trimming: 3 bases; J trimming: 2 bases; junction bases outside the gene matches: 4. CDR3 protein: CASSGGGSQETQYF. The CDR3 nucleotides read TGTGCCAGCAGCGGAGGGGGCAGTCAAGAGACCCAGTACTTC.

This clonotype has just a few counts. CDR3 amino acids: CASSFTGGRRTDTQYF. In nucleotides, the CDR3 is TGTGCCAGCAGCTTTACAGGGGGCAGACGCACAGATACGCAGTATTTT. The rearrangement joins TRBV7-6 to TRBJ2-3; 9 bases align to TRBD1. Germline lookup yields CDR1 SGHVS and CDR2 FNYEAQ. J was trimmed by 1 base and V by 3 bases; bases with no gene match: 5. The CDR3 consists of 16 residues.

This clonotype was detected ten times or more. V gene TRBV7-2 combines with J gene TRBJ2-5, with 9 positions matching TRBD2. The CDR3 totals 16 residues. The V and J ends lost 5 bases and 5 bases, in that order; junction bases with no gene match: 12. The germline V gene encodes CDR1 SGHTA and CDR2 FQGNSA. CDR3 sequence: CASSSRRGGRGETQYF. In DNA, the CDR3 is TGTGCCAGCAGCAGCCGGCGGGGGGGTCGCGGTGAGACCCAGTACTTC.

At least ten counts were recorded for this clonotype. The chain joins TRBV10-2 to TRBJ2-4, with a weak D call TRBD1 (5 bases). The CDR3 contains 15 residues. The germline gives CDR1 WSHSY, CDR2 SAAADI. V lost 8 bases and J 5 bases, leaving 19 bases between the germline ends. For the CDR3, the DNA is TGCGCCAGCCGGCCAGGTTGGGGCCAAGAAAACATTCAGTACTTC. Its translation: CASRPGWGQENIQYF.

This clonotype was detected ten times or more. V and J are TRBV7-8 and TRBJ2-1, with D uncertain. The CDR3 loop spans 14 amino acids. In germline, CDR1 is SGHVS, CDR2 FQNEAQ. V gave up 5 bases and J gave up 4 bases, with 12 bases separating them. The DNA of the CDR3 is TGTGCCAGCAGCCCCAGCATATATTACAATGAGCAGTTCTTC. Its protein is CASSPSIYYNEQFF.

This clonotype was detected ten times or more. The genes are TRBV4-3 and TRBJ2-3, with D maybe TRBD2 (5 bases). Trimming cost V 0 bases and J 2 bases, with 12 bases left between them. Germline V gene sequence: CDR1 LGHNA, CDR2 YSLEER. The CDR3 loop spans 16 amino acids. The DNA for the CDR3 is TGCGCCAGCAGCCAAGATGTGACTACTCTCACAGATACGCAGTATTTT. It specifies CASSQDVTTLTDTQYF.

Many counts were recorded for this clonotype. The rearrangement uses TRBV5-5 and TRBJ2-3, with TRBD2 identical over 9 bases. The CDR3 contains 15 residues. CDR1 is SGHKS, CDR2 YYEKEE, per germline (reference sequence). V shed 2 bases, J shed 5 bases, and the junction held 6 bases outside the gene matches. The CDR3 is CASSLQREVVDTQYF. As DNA, the CDR3 is TGTGCCAGCAGCTTACAGCGGGAGGTTGTAGATACGCAGTATTTT.

This clonotype was counted ten times or more. The rearrangement joins TRBV12-3 or TRBV12-4 to TRBJ2-7; 7 bases fit TRBD1. V gave up 5 bases and J gave up 0 bases; unmatched junction bases: 10. The CDR3 is made up of 16 amino acids. CDR3 loop: CASSELGTVLSYEQYV. The CDR3 nucleotides are TGTGCCAGCAGTGAACTCGGGACAGTGCTCTCCTACGAGCAGTACGTC.

This clonotype was observed at least ten times. The rearrangement uses TRBV12-3 or TRBV12-4 and TRBJ2-4; the match to TRBD1 covers 9 bases. Trimming removed 5 bases from V and 10 bases from J; junction bases left unmatched: 9. This CDR3 is built from 14 residues. In nucleotides, the CDR3 is TGTGCCAGCAGTATTAGTACAGGGGGCGGGATTCAGTACTTC. This gives the protein CASSISTGGGIQYF.